Presented here are 20 T cell receptor beta chains from one specimen sequenced in a study of T-cell reconstitution after alpha-beta-depleted transplantation in children. Unique molecular identifiers were incorporated into the prepared TCRbeta library. Each CDR3 protein is one row after TCRdb ran MiXCR on the PCR reads. The data contain 200,000 or so distinct CDR3 sequences, roughly 6% of them seen just once; the ten biggest clones take up about 4.4%. The source was PBMCs, collected before TCRalphabeta/CD19-depleted stem cell transplant. These TCRs come from a girl less than two years old with combined immunodeficiency, due to receive a stem cell transplant.

This chain joins TRBV2 and TRBJ2-7, with D possibly TRBD2 on 6 matching bases. Per germline, CDR1 SNHLY and CDR2 FYNNEI. V shed 4 bases and J shed 0 bases, with 10 bases lying between them. This CDR3 region has 14 residues. CDR3 residues: CASSVAASSYEQYF. The CDR3 DNA follows: TGTGCCAGCAGTGTAGCGGCGAGCTCCTACGAGCAGTACTTC.

This clonotype was observed many times. The chain uses TRBV24-1 and TRBJ2-5, with 7 bases that match TRBD1. CDR3 length equals 19 residues. Germline lookup yields CDR1 KGHDR and CDR2 SFDVKD. V shed 4 bases, J shed 3 bases, and the junction held 19 bases outside the gene matches. CDR3: CATSDPARGGRVREETQYF. In nucleotides, the CDR3 is TGTGCCACCAGTGACCCAGCCCGAGGGGGCAGGGTGAGGGAAGAGACCCAGTACTTC.

This clonotype was counted at least ten times. The gene calls are TRBV28 and TRBJ2-7, with D hard to call. V was clipped by 6 bases and J by 1 base, with 10 bases between them. Germline V gene sequence: CDR1 MDHEN, CDR2 SYDVKM. The CDR3 contains 13 residues. The CDR3 sequence is CASSESGSYEQYF. The CDR3 DNA reads as TGTGCCAGCAGCGAATCAGGATCCTACGAGCAGTACTTC.

The sample holds many counts of this clonotype. The gene calls are TRBV5-8 and TRBJ2-1, with 11 bases fitting TRBD2. The trim removed 4 bases at V and 5 bases at J, leaving 8 bases unmatched. The CDR3 runs to 16 residues. In germline, CDR1 is SGHTS, CDR2 YDEGEE. CDR3 protein: CASSITGLAVDNEQFF. CDR3 DNA: TGTGCCAGCAGCATAACGGGACTAGCGGTTGACAATGAGCAGTTCTTC.

This clonotype showed up many times. The J gene is TRBJ2-1, the V gene TRBV10-2; TRBD2 aligns across 11 bases. Germline V gives CDR1 WSHSY, CDR2 SAAADI. The junction had 2 bases not matched to a gene; V was cut back by 1 base and J by 6 bases. The length of the CDR3 is 15 residues. CDR3 nucleotide sequence: TGCGCCAGCAGTGAGTTAGCGGGAGGGCCCAATGAGCAGTTCTTC. Protein product: CASSELAGGPNEQFF.

Ten or more counts support this clonotype. DNA of the CDR3: TGTGCCAGCAGCCAAGTCCTTCGCGGACAGGGCAGCTACACCTTC. Its translation is CASSQVLRGQGSYTF. The chain links TRBV3-1 to TRBJ1-2, with 8 positions matching TRBD1. CDR3 size: 15 residues. V dropped 1 base and J dropped 9; count of bases not matched to a gene: 10. Germline assignment: CDR1 LGHDT and CDR2 YNNKEL (reference sequence).

There are many counts of this clonotype. The rearrangement joins TRBV6-5 to TRBJ2-5; 8 bases agree with TRBD1. This CDR3 contains 15 residues. The germline V gene has CDR1 MNHEY and CDR2 SVGAGI. J gave up 5 bases and V 5 bases, and 10 bases lay outside the gene matches. The chain's CDR3 is CASSRDGTGGETQYF. The CDR3 bases are TGTGCCAGCAGTCGCGATGGGACAGGTGGGGAGACCCAGTACTTC.

This clonotype was found many times. V is TRBV5-1 and J is TRBJ2-1; D possibly corresponds to TRBD2 (7 bases). There are 15 residues in the CDR3. Per germline, CDR1 SGHRS and CDR2 YFSETQ. The V gene lost 4 bases and the J gene lost 5 bases, with 16 bases spanning the gap. The CDR3 DNA sequence: TGCGCCAGCAGCCCCTGGGGGGGCGGTGACAATGAGCAGTTCTTC. Its protein is CASSPWGGGDNEQFF.

The chain is built from TRBV21-1 and TRBJ2-7; the D call TRBD1 from the table was never checked on the DNA. TRBV21-1 represents a pseudogene. The CDR3 is made up of 16 amino acids. CDR3 nucleotides: TGTGCCAGCAGCAAAGTATCGGTGGGCGGTCGGGCCGAGCAGTACTTC. This encodes CASSKVSVGGRAEQYF.

As regards this clonotype: With a much larger clone just one base away, this may be a read error. The chain combines TRBV9 with TRBJ2-3; a weak D match, TRBD2 (5 bases). This CDR3 has 13 residues. Germline V gene lookup returns CDR1 SGDLS and CDR2 YYNGEE. The CDR3 sequence: CACSPRTASLQYF. The CDR3, as DNA: TGTGCCTGCAGCCCCCGGACCGCTAGCTTGCAGTATTTT.

The table lists this clonotype with many counts. This sequence joins TRBV12-3 or TRBV12-4 and TRBJ2-3, with 9 bases lining up with TRBD2. The CDR3 has 15 residues. J gave up 3 bases and V 6 bases, and 7 bases lay outside the gene matches. For the CDR3, the DNA is TGTGCCAGCAGCCCCGGGACTAGCTCTACAGATACGCAGTATTTT. Amino acid sequence: CASSPGTSSTDTQYF.

This clonotype was detected many times. The chain couples TRBV4-1 to TRBJ2-1; 8 nucleotides line up with TRBD1. Losses at the gene ends were 8 bases for V and 0 bases for J; bases not matched to a gene: 12. Germline-derived CDR1 and CDR2 are MGHRA and YSYEKL. CDR3 size: 17 residues. The CDR3 reads CASGSGGVESSYNEQFF. The CDR3 region has the DNA TGCGCCAGCGGTTCAGGGGGCGTTGAGAGCTCCTACAATGAGCAGTTCTTC.

This clonotype was found many times. The chain has TRBV7-9 and TRBJ2-3, with 8 bases identical to TRBD2. Germline V gene lookup returns CDR1 SEHNR and CDR2 FQNEAQ (reference sequence). V gave up 5 bases and J gave up 0 bases; unmatched junction bases: 7. This CDR3 has 16 residues. CDR3 DNA sequence: TGTGCCAGCAGCGACCCCCCGGGAGGGAGCACAGATACGCAGTATTTT. Its protein is CASSDPPGGSTDTQYF. Variable domain in full (rest from reference TRBV7-9 and TRBJ2-3): DTGVSQNPRHKITKRGQNVTFRCDPISEHNRLYWYRQTLGQGPEFLTYFQNEAQLEKSRLLSDRFSAERPKGSFSTLEIQRTEQGDSAMYLCASSDPPGGSTDTQYFGPGTRLTVL.

This clonotype occurred a few times. The rearrangement uses TRBV11-2 and TRBJ2-7; D gene ambiguous. There are 13 residues in the CDR3. Deletions cut 5 bases from V and 6 bases from J, with 14 bases between. Germline lookup yields CDR1 SGHAT and CDR2 FQNNGV. In DNA form, the CDR3 reads TGTGCCAGCAGCCCCCCTTTGTCCGGCGAGCAGTACTTC. Translation: CASSPPLSGEQYF.

This clonotype was counted at least ten times. The rearrangement joins TRBV4-3 to TRBJ2-3, with D possibly being TRBD2 (5 bases). V gave up 0 bases and J gave up 0 bases, with 7 bases separating them. The CDR3 runs to 15 residues. In germline, CDR1 is LGHNA, CDR2 YSLEER. CDR3 bases: TGCGCCAGCAGCCAAGATCGAGGGAGCACAGATACGCAGTATTTT. This encodes CASSQDRGSTDTQYF.

This clonotype has at least ten counts. The chain links TRBV29-1 to TRBJ2-3; 16 bases are shared with TRBD2. From germline, CDR1 is SQVTM and CDR2 ANQGSEA. The CDR3 has 17 residues. V lost 8 bases to trimming and J lost 0 bases; unmatched junction nucleotides: 8. CDR3 sequence reads: CSITGTSGRASTDTQYF. As DNA, the CDR3 is TGCAGCATTACCGGGACTAGCGGGAGGGCTAGCACAGATACGCAGTATTTT.

This clonotype has at least ten counts. The V and J genes are TRBV21-1 and TRBJ2-3; TRBD1 is the table's D call, not checked against the DNA. TRBV21-1 is assigned pseudogene status. The CDR3 extends over 17 amino acids. The CDR3 nucleotides read TGTGCCAGCAGACAAACGAACGGACGGGGAATCACAGATACGCAGTATTTT. It yields the protein CASRQTNGRGITDTQYF.

This clonotype was seen at least ten times. The chain combines TRBV12-3 or TRBV12-4 with TRBJ2-7; weak D call: TRBD1 (5 bases). V lost 6 bases, J lost 1 base, and 22 bases lay in between. The CDR3 runs 17 residues. The DNA of the CDR3 is TGTGCCAGCAGCCTGACAGTTCCCCTGGTCGTTTCCTACGAGCAGTACTTC. Its protein is CASSLTVPLVVSYEQYF.

The chain is built from TRBV14 and TRBJ2-1, with a possible D match to TRBD2 (6 bases). This CDR3 is built from 17 residues. Germline CDR1 reads SGHDN; CDR2 reads FVKESK. V lost 0 bases to trimming and J lost 7 bases, with 19 bases between them. In DNA form, the CDR3 reads TGTGCCAGCAGCCAAGATTGGTTTGCTAGCGCAAGAAATGAGCAGTTCTTC. Translation gives CASSQDWFASARNEQFF.

This clonotype showed up just a few times. This rearrangement joins TRBV7-9 to TRBJ2-5; D is perhaps TRBD2 (7 bases). The CDR3 runs 15 residues. Germline V lookup: CDR1 SEHNR, CDR2 FQNEAQ (reference sequence). With 5 bases removed from V and 7 bases from J, the gap between germline ends came to 20 bases. This CDR3 reads CASSGTEGGPVTQYF. The DNA for the CDR3 is TGTGCCAGCAGCGGGACTGAGGGGGGGCCTGTGACCCAGTACTTC.